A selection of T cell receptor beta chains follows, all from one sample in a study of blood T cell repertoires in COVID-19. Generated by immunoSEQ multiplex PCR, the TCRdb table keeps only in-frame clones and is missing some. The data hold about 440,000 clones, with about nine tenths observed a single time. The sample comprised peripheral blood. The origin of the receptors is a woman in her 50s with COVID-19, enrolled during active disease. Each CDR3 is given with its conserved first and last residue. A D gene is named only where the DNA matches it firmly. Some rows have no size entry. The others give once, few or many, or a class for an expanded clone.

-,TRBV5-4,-,CASSRGGDNYGYTF
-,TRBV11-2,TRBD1,CASSYRGLQSEAFF
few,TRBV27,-,CASSSSYEQYF
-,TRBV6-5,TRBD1,CASSYSGQGYGYTF
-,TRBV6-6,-,CASSYGPEDNSPLHF
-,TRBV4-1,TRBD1,CASSQAPMGTGGTDTQYF
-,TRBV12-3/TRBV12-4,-,CASSLRGEQYF
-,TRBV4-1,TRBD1,CASSQYGTAYEQYF
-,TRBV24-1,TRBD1,CATSESGTGGTQYF
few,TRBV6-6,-,CATVQGQGEKLFF
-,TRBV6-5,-,CATHRSPETQYF
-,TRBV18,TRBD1,CASSLSPTGEGDGYTF
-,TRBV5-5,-,CASSLQTTNTEAFF
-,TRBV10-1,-,CASSGTTGGLNPGELFF
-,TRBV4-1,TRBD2,CASSDYTSAYEQYF
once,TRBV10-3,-,CAVTRGPTYEQYF
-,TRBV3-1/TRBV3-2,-,CASSQSDRNPFF
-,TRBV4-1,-,CASSPRVSSTDTQYF
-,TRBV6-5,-,CATQFLVHNEQFF
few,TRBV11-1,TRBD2,CASSLETSGGAEQFF
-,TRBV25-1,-,CASSGQYLSFADTQYF
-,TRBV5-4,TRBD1,CASSPRQGASDEQYF
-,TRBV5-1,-,CASSPSTAVYGYTF
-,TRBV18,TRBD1,CASSLTGDYSGNTIYF
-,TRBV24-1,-,CATRDRGYQETQYF
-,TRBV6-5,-,CASSPLGGQDNEQFF
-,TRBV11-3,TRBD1,CASSLGTGGLNEQFF
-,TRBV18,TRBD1,CASSGQGDQPQHF
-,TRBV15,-,CATWGGLNTEAFF
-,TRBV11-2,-,CASSLVSTVGEQYF
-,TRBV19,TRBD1,CASSIDKPGQGFYNEQFF
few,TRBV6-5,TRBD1,CASRDGDRWNEKLFF
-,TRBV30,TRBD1,CAWSVRGQGGNTEAFF
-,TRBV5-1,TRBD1,CASRRPGTGGGETQYF
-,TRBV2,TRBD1,CASSTSRGTDDYTF
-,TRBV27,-,CASSSPTASGNTIYF
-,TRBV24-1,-,CATSRTGQNEQYF
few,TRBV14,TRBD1,CASSRQGNTEAFF
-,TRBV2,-,CASSESPYEQYF
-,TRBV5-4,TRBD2,CACGLAASTDTQYF
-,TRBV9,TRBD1,CASSGDRGAWGGTEAFF
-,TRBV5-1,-,CASSLAPPPGNEAFF